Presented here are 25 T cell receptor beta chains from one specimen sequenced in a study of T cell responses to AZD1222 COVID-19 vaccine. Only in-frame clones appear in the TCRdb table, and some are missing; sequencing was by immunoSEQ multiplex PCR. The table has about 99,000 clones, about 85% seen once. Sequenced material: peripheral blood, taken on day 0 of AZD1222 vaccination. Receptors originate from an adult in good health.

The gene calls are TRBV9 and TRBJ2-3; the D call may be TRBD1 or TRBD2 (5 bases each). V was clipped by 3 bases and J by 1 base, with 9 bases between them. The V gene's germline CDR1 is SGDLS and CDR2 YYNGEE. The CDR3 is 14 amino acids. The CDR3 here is CASSGDAGTDTQYF. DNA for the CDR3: TGTGCCAGCAGCGGGGACGCCGGCACAGATACGCAGTATTTT. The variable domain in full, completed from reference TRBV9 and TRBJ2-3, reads DSGVTQTPKHLITATGQRVTLRCSPRSGDLSVYWYQQSLDQGLQFLIQYYNGEERAKGNILERFSAQQFPDLHSELNLSSLELGDSALYFCASSGDAGTDTQYFGPGTRLTVL.

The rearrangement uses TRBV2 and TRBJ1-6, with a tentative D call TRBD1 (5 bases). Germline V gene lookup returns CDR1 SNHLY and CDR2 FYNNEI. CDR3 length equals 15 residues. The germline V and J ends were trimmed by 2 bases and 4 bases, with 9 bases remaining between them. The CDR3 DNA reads TGTGCCAGCAGTGAACGAGGGGCTTATAATTCACCCCTCCACTTT. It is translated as CASSERGAYNSPLHF.

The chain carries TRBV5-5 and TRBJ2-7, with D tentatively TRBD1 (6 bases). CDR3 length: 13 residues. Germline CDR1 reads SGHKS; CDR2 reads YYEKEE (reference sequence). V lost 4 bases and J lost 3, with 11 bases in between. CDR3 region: CASSPGRGYEQYV. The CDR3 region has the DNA TGTGCCAGCAGCCCAGGCAGGGGCTACGAGCAGTACGTC.

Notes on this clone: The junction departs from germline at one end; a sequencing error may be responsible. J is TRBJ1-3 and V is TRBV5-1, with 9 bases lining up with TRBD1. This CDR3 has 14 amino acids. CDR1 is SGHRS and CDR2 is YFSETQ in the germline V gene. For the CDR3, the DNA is TGTGCCAGCAGCCGACAGGGGGACGGAAACACCATATATTTT. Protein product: CASSRQGDGNTIYF.

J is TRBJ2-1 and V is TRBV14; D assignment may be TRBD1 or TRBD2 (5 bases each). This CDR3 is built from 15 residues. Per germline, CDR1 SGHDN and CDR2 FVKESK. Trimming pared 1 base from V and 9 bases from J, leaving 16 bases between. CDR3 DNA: TGTGCCAGCAGCCAAGGGGGCACTAGGTGGGGTGAGCAGTTCTTC. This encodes CASSQGGTRWGEQFF. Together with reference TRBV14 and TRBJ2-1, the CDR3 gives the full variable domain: EAGVTQFPSHSVIEKGQTVTLRCDPISGHDNLYWYRRVMGKEIKFLLHFVKESKQDESGMPNNRFLAERTGGTYSTLKVQPAELEDSGVYFCASSQGGTRWGEQFFGPGTRLTVL.

This CDR3 reads CASSPTGSNSPLHF. The DNA for the CDR3 is TGTGCCAGCAGCCCTACAGGGAGTAATTCACCCCTCCACTTT. This chain connects TRBV3-1 (or the pseudogene TRBV3-2) to TRBJ1-6, with D maybe TRBD1 (6 bases). Germline CDR1 LGHDT, CDR2 YNNKEL (reference sequence). The CDR3 extends over 14 amino acids. V was clipped by 4 bases and J by 6 bases, with 10 bases between them.

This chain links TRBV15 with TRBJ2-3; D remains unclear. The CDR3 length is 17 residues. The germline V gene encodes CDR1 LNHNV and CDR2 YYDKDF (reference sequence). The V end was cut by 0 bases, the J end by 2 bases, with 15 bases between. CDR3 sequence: CATSRDSGRLLTDTQYF. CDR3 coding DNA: TGTGCCACCAGCAGAGATTCGGGCAGGCTGCTCACAGATACGCAGTATTTT. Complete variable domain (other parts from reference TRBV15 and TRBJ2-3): DAMVIQNPRYQVTQFGKPVTLSCSQTLNHNVMYWYQQKSSQAPKLLFHYYDKDFNNEADTPDNFQSRRPNTSFCFLDIRSPGLGDTAMYLCATSRDSGRLLTDTQYFGPGTRLTVL.

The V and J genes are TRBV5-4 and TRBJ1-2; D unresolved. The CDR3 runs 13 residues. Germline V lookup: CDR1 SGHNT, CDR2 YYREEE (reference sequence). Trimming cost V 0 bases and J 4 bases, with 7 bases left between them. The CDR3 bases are TGTGCCAGCAGCTTGGCCGCAGGCTATGGCTACACCTTC. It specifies CASSLAAGYGYTF. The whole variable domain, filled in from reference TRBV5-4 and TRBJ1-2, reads ETGVTQSPTHLIKTRGQQVTLRCSSQSGHNTVSWYQQALGQGPQFIFQYYREEENGRGNFPPRFSGLQFPNYSSELNVNALELDDSALYLCASSLAAGYGYTFGSGTRLTVV.

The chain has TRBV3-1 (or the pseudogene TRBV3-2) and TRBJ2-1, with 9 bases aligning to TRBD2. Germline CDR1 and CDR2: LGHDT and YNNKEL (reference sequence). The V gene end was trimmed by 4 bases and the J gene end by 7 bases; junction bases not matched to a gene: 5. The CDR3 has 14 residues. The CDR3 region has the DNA TGTGCCAGCAGCCGTCGCGGGGGGGCGAATGAGCAGTTCTTC. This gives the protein CASSRRGGANEQFF.

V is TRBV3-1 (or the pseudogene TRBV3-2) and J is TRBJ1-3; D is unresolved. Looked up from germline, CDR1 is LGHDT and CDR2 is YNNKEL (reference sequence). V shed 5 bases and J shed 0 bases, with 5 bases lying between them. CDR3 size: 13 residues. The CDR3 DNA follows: TGTGCCAGCAGCTACTCCTCTGGAAACACCATATATTTT. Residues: CASSYSSGNTIYF.

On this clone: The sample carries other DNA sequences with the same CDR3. Here the CDR3 DNA reads TGTGCCAGCAGCGTAGGGTCGAACACTGAAGCTTTCTTT. Amino acid sequence: CASSVGSNTEAFF. This sequence joins TRBV9 and TRBJ1-1; no definite D call. The CDR3 covers 13 residues. V was shortened by 0 bases and J by 1 base, with 4 bases between the two germline ends. Germline values: CDR1 SGDLS, CDR2 YYNGEE.

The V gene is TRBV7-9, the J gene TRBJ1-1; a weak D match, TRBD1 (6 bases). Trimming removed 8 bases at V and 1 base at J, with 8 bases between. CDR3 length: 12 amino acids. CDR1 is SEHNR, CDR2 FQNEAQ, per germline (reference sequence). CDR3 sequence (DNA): TGTGCCAGCGGGGGCAGGAACACTGAAGCTTTCTTT. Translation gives CASGGRNTEAFF.

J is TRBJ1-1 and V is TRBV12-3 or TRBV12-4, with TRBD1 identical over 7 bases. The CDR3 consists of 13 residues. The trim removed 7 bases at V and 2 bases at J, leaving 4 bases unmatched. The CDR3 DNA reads TGTGCCAGCAAGAACAGGGGTAACACTGAAGCTTTCTTT. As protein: CASKNRGNTEAFF.

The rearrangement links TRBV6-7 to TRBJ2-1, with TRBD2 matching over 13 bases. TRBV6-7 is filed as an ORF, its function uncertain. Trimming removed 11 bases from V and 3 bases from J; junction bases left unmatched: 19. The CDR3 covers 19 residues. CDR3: CASSPPLTSGRAVYNEQFF. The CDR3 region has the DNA TGTGCCTCCTCTCCACCCCTTACTAGCGGGAGGGCCGTCTACAATGAGCAGTTCTTC.

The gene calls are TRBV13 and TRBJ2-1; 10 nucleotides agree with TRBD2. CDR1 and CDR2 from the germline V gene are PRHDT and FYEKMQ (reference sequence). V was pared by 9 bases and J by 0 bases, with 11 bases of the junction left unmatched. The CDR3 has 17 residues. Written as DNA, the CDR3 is TGTGCCAGGTCCGGGACTAGCGAAGTAGGCTCCTACAATGAGCAGTTCTTC. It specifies CARSGTSEVGSYNEQFF.

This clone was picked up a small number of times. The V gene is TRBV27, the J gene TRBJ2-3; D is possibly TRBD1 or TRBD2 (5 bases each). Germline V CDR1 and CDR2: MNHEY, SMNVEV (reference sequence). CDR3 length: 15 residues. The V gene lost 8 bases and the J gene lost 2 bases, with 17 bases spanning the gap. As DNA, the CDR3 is TGTGCCAGCCGTTACGGGACGCAATACACAGATACGCAGTATTTT. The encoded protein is CASRYGTQYTDTQYF.

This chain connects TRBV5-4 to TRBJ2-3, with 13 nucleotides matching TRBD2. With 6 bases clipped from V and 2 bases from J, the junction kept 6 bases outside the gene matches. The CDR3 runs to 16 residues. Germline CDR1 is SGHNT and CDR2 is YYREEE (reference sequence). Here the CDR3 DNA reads TGTGCCAGCACCAAACTAGCGGGAGGGGACACAGATACGCAGTATTTT. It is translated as CASTKLAGGDTDTQYF.

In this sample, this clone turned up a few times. The CDR3 nucleotides are TGTGCCAGCAAGACGGTTAAAACGACCTATGGCTACACCTTC. Protein: CASKTVKTTYGYTF. The gene calls are TRBV6-5 and TRBJ1-2; unclear D gene. The germline V and J ends were trimmed by 7 bases and 4 bases, with 16 bases remaining between them. The germline gives CDR1 MNHEY, CDR2 SVGAGI. The CDR3 has 14 residues.

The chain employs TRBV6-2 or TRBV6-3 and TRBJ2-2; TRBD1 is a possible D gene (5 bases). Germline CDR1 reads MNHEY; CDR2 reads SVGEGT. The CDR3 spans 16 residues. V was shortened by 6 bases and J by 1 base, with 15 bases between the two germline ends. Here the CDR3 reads CASSQGKDRNTGELFF. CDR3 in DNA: TGTGCCAGCAGCCAAGGAAAAGACAGGAACACCGGGGAGCTGTTTTTT.

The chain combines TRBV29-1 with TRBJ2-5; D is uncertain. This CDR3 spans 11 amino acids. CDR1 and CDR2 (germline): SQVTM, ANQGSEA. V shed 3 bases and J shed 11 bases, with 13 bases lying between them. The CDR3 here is CSVDFVDKQYF. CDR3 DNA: TGCAGCGTTGACTTCGTCGATAAACAGTACTTC.

The chain's CDR3 is CASSEGQTGGYEKLFF. The CDR3 DNA is TGTGCCAGCAGCGAAGGCCAGACAGGGGGATATGAAAAACTGTTTTTT. The rearrangement links TRBV7-2 to TRBJ1-4; TRBD1 aligns across 9 bases. Germline V gene lookup returns CDR1 SGHTA and CDR2 FQGNSA. V dropped 5 bases and J dropped 6; count of bases not matched to a gene: 10. This CDR3 is 16 amino acids long. The full variable domain, with the rest looked up from reference TRBV7-2 and TRBJ1-4, is GAGVSQSPSNKVTEKGKDVELRCDPISGHTALYWYRQSLGQGLEFLIYFQGNSAPDKSGLPSDRFSAERTGGSVSTLTIQRTQQEDSAVYLCASSEGQTGGYEKLFFGSGTQLSVL.

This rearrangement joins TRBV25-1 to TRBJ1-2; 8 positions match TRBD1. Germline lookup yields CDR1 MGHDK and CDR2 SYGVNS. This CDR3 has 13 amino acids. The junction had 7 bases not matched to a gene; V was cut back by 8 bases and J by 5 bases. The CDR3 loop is CASGTGGWYGYTF. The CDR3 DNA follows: TGTGCCAGCGGAACAGGGGGTTGGTATGGCTACACCTTC.

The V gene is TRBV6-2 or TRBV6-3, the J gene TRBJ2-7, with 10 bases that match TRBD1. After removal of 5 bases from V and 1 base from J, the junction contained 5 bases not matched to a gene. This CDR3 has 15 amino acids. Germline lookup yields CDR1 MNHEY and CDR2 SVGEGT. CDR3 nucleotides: TGTGCCAGCAGTCAGACAGGGGGCGCGTCCTACGAGCAGTACGTC. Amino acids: CASSQTGGASYEQYV.

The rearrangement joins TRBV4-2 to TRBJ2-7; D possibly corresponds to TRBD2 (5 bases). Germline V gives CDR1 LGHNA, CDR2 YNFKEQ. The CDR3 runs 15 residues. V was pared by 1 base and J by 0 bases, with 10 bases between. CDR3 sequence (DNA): TGTGCCAGCAGCCAAGGTGAAGGGAGCTCCTACGAGCAGTACTTC. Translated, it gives CASSQGEGSSYEQYF.

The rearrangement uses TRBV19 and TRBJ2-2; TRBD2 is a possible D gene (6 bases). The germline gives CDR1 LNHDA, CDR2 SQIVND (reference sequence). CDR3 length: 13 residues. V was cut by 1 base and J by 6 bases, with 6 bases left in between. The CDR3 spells CASSIGGAGELFF. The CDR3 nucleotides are TGTGCCAGTAGTATAGGGGGGGCCGGGGAGCTGTTTTTT.